Listed below are T cell receptor beta chains from one sample, sequenced in a study of T-cell memory formation after mild COVID-19. TCRdb reprocessed the 5' RACE reads via MiXCR and lists one record per CDR3 protein. In the table there are 300,000 to 350,000 distinct CDR3 sequences, approximately 12% of which are singletons. The sequenced material came from PBMCs or a T cell subset sorted from them (not recorded which). The receptors stem from a man younger than 30 who had mild COVID-19 (a few samples of this study predate the infection). Cell type and time point are not known. The CDR3 runs from the conserved cysteine through the conserved F or W. The D gene is left open where the match is weak.

j_call	v_call	d_call	cdr3_aa
TRBJ2-5	TRBV7-9	.	CASSLWQATQYF
TRBJ1-5	TRBV30	TRBD1	CAWSVQGTEPKHF
TRBJ2-3	TRBV20-1	.	CSAMLQDTQYF
TRBJ2-7	TRBV5-1	TRBD2	CASSTGLAGGLPHEQYF
TRBJ2-5	TRBV5-1	.	CASRGHIQETQYF
TRBJ2-7	TRBV4-3	.	CASSQERAVQYF
TRBJ2-1	TRBV12-5	TRBD2	CASGKRGPSYNEQFF
TRBJ2-5	TRBV7-9	.	CASSLDGSETQYF
TRBJ2-7	TRBV6-2/TRBV6-3	.	CASRRQYYEQYF
TRBJ2-3	TRBV29-1	.	CSVLISGASRYF
TRBJ2-2	TRBV5-1	TRBD1	CASSLGQGVTGELFF
TRBJ2-1	TRBV5-1	TRBD2	CASSDTGTSGAGGNEQFF
TRBJ2-3	TRBV20-1	.	CSASGGPGRTDTQYF
TRBJ1-5	TRBV6-2/TRBV6-3	.	CASSPHGGGSNQPQHF
TRBJ2-3	TRBV3-1	TRBD2	CASSQRTSGGGTQYF
TRBJ2-2	TRBV7-3	TRBD2	CASSSPGLAGGTGELFF
TRBJ2-7	TRBV2	.	CASRNRDPSKDF